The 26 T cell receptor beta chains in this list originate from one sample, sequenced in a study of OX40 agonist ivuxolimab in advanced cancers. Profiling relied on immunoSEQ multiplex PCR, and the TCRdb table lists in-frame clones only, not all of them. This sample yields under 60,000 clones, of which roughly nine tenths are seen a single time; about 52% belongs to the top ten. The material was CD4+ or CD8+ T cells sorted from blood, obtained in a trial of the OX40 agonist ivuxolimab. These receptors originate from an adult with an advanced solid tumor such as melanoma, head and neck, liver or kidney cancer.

The CDR3: CASTYRVGTEAFF. Here the CDR3 DNA reads TGTGCCAGCACCTACAGGGTTGGCACTGAAGCTTTCTTT. This chain connects TRBV6-6 to TRBJ1-1, with D possibly being TRBD1 (6 bases). V lost 7 bases and J 4 bases, leaving 13 bases between the germline ends. The CDR3 loop spans 13 amino acids. Germline V gene lookup returns CDR1 MNHNY and CDR2 SVGAGI (reference sequence).

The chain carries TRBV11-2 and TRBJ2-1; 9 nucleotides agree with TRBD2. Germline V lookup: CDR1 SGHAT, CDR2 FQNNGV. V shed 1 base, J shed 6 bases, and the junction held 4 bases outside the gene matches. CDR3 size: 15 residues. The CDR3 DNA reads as TGTGCCAGCAGCTTAGCGGCTAGCGGGATCAATGAGCAGTTCTTC. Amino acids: CASSLAASGINEQFF.

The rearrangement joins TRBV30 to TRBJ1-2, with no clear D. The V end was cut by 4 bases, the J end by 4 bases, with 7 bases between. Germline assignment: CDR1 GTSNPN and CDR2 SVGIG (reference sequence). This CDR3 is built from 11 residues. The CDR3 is CAWTDGYGYTF. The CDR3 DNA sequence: TGTGCCTGGACCGACGGCTATGGCTACACCTTC.

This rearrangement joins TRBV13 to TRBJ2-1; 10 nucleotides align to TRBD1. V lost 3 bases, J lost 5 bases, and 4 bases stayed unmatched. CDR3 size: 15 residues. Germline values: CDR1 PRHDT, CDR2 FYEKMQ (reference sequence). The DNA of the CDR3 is TGTGCCAGCAGCTTGGGACAGGGGCTAAACAATGAGCAGTTCTTC. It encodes CASSLGQGLNNEQFF. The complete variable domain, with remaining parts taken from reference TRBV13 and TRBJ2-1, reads AAGVIQSPRHLIKEKRETATLKCYPIPRHDTVYWYQQGPGQDPQFLISFYEKMQSDKGSIPDRFSAQQFSDYHSELNMSSLELGDSALYFCASSLGQGLNNEQFFGPGTRLTVL.

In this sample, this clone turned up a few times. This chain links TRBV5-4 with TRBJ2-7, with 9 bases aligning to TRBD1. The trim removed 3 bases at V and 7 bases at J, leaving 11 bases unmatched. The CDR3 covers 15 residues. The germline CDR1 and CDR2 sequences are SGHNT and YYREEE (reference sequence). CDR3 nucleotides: TGTGCCAGCAGCTCCGGGCGGGACAGGGCGTGGGAGCAGTACTTC. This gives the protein CASSSGRDRAWEQYF.

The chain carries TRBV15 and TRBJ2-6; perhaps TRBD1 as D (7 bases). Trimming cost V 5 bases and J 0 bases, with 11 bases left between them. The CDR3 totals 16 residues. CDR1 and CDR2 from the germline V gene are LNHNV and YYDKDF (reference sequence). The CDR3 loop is CATSPQGGSGANVLTF. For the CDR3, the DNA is TGTGCCACCAGCCCTCAGGGGGGCTCTGGGGCCAACGTCCTGACTTTC.

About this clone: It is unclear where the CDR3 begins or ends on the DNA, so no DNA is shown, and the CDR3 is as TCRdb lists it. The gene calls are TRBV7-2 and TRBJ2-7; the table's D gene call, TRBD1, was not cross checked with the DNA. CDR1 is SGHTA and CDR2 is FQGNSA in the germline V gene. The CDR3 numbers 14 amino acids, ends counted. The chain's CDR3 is CASSFGPGAYEQYF.

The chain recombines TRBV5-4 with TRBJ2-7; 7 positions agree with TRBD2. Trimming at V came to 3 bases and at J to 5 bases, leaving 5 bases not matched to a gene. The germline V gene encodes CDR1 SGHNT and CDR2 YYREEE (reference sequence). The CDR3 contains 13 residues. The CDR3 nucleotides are TGTGCCAGCAGCTCCCCCCGGGGGGACGAGCAGTACTTC. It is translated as CASSSPRGDEQYF.

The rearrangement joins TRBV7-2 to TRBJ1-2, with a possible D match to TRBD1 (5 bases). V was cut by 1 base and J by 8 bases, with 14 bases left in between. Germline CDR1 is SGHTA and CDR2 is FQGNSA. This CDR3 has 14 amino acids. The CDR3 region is CASSLEQGRGGYTF. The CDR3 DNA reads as TGTGCCAGCAGCTTAGAGCAGGGCCGAGGGGGCTACACCTTC. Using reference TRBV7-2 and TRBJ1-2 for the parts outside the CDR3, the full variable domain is GAGVSQSPSNKVTEKGKDVELRCDPISGHTALYWYRQSLGQGLEFLIYFQGNSAPDKSGLPSDRFSAERTGGSVSTLTIQRTQQEDSAVYLCASSLEQGRGGYTFGSGTRLTVV.

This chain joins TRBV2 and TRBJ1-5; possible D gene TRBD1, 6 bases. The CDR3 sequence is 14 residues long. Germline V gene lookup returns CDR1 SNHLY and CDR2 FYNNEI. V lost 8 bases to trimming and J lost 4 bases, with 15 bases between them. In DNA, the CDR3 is TGTGCCAGCTGGGAGGGGGGGTGGAATCAGCCCCAGCATTTT. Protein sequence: CASWEGGWNQPQHF.

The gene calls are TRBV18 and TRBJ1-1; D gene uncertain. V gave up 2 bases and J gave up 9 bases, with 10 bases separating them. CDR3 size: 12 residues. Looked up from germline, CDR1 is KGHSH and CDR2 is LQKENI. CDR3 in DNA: TGTGCCAGCTCACCAGAGGAAGGGCAAGCTTTCTTT. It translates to CASSPEEGQAFF.

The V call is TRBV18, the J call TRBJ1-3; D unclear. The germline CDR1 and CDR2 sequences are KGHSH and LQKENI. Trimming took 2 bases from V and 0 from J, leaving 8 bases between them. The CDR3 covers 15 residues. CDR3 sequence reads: CASSPTQVSGNTIYF. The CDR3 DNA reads TGTGCCAGCTCACCAACCCAGGTCTCTGGAAACACCATATATTTT.

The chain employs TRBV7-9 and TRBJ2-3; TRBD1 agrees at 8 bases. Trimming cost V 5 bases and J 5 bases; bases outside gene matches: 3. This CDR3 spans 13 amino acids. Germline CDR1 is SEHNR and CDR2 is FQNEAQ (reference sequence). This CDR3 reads CASSGQGQDTQYF. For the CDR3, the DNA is TGTGCCAGCAGCGGACAGGGCCAAGATACGCAGTATTTT.

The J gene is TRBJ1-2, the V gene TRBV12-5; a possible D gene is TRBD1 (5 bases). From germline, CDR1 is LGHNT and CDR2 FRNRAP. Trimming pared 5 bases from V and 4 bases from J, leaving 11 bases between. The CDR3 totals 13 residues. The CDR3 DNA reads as TGTGCTAGTGGTCAAACAGGAAGCTATGGCTACACCTTC. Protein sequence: CASGQTGSYGYTF.

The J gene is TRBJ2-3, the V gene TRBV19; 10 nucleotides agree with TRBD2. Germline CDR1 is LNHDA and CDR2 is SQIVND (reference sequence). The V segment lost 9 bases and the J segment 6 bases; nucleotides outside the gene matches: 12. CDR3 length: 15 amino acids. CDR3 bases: TGTGCCAGCAGAGCCGTGGGACTAGCGAGTGATACGCAGTATTTT. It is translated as CASRAVGLASDTQYF.

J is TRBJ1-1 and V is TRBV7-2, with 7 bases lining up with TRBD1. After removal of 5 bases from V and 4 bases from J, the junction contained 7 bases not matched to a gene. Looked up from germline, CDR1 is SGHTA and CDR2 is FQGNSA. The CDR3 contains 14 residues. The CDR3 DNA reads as TGTGCCAGCAGCCCGGGCGGGACAGCCACTGAAGCTTTCTTT. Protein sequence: CASSPGGTATEAFF.

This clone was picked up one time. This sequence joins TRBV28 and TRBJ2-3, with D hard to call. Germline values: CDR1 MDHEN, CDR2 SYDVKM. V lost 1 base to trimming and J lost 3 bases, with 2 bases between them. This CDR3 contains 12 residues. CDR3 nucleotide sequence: TGTGCCAGCAGTTTATTAACAGATACGCAGTATTTT. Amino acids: CASSLLTDTQYF.

Written as DNA, the CDR3 is TGTGCCAGCAGCTCTACCAGGGTTTCCTCCTACAATGAGCAGTTCTTC. Translating gives CASSSTRVSSYNEQFF. The chain has TRBV7-9 and TRBJ2-1; D possibly corresponds to TRBD1 (5 bases). The CDR3 is 16 amino acids. Germline V gene lookup returns CDR1 SEHNR and CDR2 FQNEAQ (reference sequence). V lost 4 bases to trimming and J lost 0 bases, with 13 bases between them.

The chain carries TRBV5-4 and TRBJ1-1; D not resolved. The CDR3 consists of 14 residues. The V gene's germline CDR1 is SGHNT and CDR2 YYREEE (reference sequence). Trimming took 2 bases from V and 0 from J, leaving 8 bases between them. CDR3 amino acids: CASSLGFMNTEAFF. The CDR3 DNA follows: TGTGCCAGCAGCTTAGGGTTCATGAACACTGAAGCTTTCTTT. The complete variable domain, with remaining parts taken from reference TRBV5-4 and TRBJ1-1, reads ETGVTQSPTHLIKTRGQQVTLRCSSQSGHNTVSWYQQALGQGPQFIFQYYREEENGRGNFPPRFSGLQFPNYSSELNVNALELDDSALYLCASSLGFMNTEAFFGQGTRLTVV.

The CDR3 DNA sequence: TGTGCCAGCAGCTTGGCTCAGCGGGACACTGAAGCTTTCTTT. Amino acids: CASSLAQRDTEAFF. This chain uses TRBV5-4 with TRBJ1-1; D not resolved. Between the trimmed V and J ends, which lost 0 bases and 3 bases, there was a span of 9 bases. Looked up from germline, CDR1 is SGHNT and CDR2 is YYREEE (reference sequence). The CDR3 consists of 14 residues.

The CDR3 sequence: CASSFNQMAQETQYF. The CDR3, as DNA: TGTGCCAGCAGTTTCAACCAAATGGCCCAAGAGACCCAGTACTTC. The chain carries TRBV6-6 and TRBJ2-5; no clear D. Germline-derived CDR1 and CDR2 are MNHNY and SVGAGI (reference sequence). CDR3 size: 15 residues. V lost 4 bases to trimming and J lost 1 base, with 13 bases between them.

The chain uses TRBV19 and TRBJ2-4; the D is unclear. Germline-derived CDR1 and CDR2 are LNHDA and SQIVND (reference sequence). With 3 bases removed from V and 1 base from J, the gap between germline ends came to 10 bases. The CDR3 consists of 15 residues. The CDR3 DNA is TGTGCCAGTAGTATCGGACGGTGGGCCAAAAACATTCAGTACTTC. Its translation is CASSIGRWAKNIQYF.

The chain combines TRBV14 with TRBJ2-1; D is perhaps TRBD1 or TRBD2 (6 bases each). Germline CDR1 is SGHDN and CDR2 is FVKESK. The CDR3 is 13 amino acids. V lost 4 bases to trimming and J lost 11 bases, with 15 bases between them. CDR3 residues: CASSPRLGGQQFF. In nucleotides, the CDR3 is TGTGCCAGCAGCCCCCGCCTAGGGGGGCAGCAGTTCTTC.

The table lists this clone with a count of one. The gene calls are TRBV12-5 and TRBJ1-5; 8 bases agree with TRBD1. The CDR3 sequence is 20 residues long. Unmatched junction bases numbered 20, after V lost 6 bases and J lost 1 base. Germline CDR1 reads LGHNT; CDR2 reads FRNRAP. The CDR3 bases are TGTGCTAGTGGGCACGACTTTCGTCCCTTGGACAGGGTAAGCAATCAGCCCCAGCATTTT. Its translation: CASGHDFRPLDRVSNQPQHF. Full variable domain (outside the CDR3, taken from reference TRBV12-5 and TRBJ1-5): DARVTQTPRHKVTEMGQEVTMRCQPILGHNTVFWYRQTMMQGLELLAYFRNRAPLDDSGMPKDRFSAEMPDATLATLKIQPSEPRDSAVYFCASGHDFRPLDRVSNQPQHFGDGTRLSIL.

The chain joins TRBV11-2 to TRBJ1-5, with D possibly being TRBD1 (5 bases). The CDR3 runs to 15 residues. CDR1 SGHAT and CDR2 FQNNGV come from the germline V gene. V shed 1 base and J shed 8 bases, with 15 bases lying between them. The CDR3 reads CASSLGSGGKEPQHF. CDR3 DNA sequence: TGTGCCAGCAGCTTAGGTTCCGGGGGTAAGGAGCCCCAGCATTTT.

The CDR3 loop reads CASSLRVAPPNYGYTF. The CDR3 DNA follows: TGTGCCAGCAGCTTAAGGGTGGCCCCGCCAAACTATGGCTACACCTTC. V and J are TRBV7-2 and TRBJ1-2; D unclear. The length of the CDR3 is 16 residues. Trimming took off 2 bases at V and 2 bases at J, with 15 bases between the two ends. Germline V CDR1 and CDR2: SGHTA, FQGNSA.